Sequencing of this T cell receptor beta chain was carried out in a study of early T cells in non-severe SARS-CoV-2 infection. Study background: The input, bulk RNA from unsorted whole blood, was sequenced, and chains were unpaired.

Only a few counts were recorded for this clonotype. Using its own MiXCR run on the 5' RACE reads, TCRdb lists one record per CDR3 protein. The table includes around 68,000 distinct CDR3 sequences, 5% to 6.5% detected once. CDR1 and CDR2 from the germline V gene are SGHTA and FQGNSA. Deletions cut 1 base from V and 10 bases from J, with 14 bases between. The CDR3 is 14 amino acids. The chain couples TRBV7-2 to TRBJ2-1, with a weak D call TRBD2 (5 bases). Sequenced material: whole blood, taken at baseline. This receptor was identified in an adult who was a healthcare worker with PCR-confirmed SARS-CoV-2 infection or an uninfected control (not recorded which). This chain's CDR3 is CASSLDRGKREQFF. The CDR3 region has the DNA TGTGCCAGCAGCTTAGATCGGGGTAAACGGGAGCAGTTCTTC.